The 10 T cell receptor beta chains in this list originate from one sample, sequenced in a study of shared clonotypes between healthy human individuals. Profiling relied on immunoSEQ multiplex PCR, and the TCRdb table lists in-frame clones only, not all of them. The sample yields under 2,500,000 clones, approximately 96% seen once. The sequencing sample was made of naive CD4+ T cells sorted from blood. Subset meaning: CD45RA+ positively selected. These receptors all come from a man aged 18-30 years in good health.

This sequence joins TRBV2 and TRBJ2-5; 12 bases are a match to TRBD2. Unmatched junction bases numbered 4, after V lost 4 bases and J lost 4 bases. Per germline, CDR1 SNHLY and CDR2 FYNNEI. The CDR3 extends over 15 amino acids. This CDR3 is CASSGLAGAGETQYF. The CDR3 nucleotides are TGTGCCAGCAGTGGACTAGCGGGGGCTGGAGAGACCCAGTACTTC.

V and J are TRBV30 and TRBJ1-2, with D perhaps TRBD1 (5 bases). CDR3 size: 17 residues. The germline CDR1 and CDR2 sequences are GTSNPN and SVGIG (reference sequence). Trimming pared 2 bases from V and 4 bases from J, leaving 23 bases between. This chain's CDR3 is CAWSPGGTARQIYGYTF. The CDR3 coding sequence is TGTGCCTGGAGTCCTGGGGGGACCGCACGACAAATCTATGGCTACACCTTC.

This sequence joins TRBV5-1 and TRBJ2-5; D possibly uses TRBD1 or TRBD2 (5 bases each). The V gene's germline CDR1 is SGHRS and CDR2 YFSETQ. The CDR3 sequence is 15 residues long. V was trimmed by 0 bases and J by 3 bases, leaving 12 bases between them. This CDR3 is CASSLEGRKEETQYF. As DNA, the CDR3 is TGCGCCAGCAGCTTGGAGGGGAGAAAGGAAGAGACCCAGTACTTC.

The chain carries TRBV5-1 and TRBJ1-2; 7 nucleotides agree with TRBD1. Germline CDR1 reads SGHRS; CDR2 reads YFSETQ. Germline trimming cut 4 bases from V and 0 bases from J; bases unmatched to any gene: 12. This CDR3 is built from 17 residues. The CDR3 here is CASSRQGGSSSNYGYTF. DNA of the CDR3: TGCGCCAGCAGCCGACAGGGTGGATCTAGTTCTAACTATGGCTACACCTTC.

As for this clone: The sample holds other DNA sequences that translate to the same CDR3. For the CDR3, the DNA is TGTGCCTGGAGTGGGACAGGGGGGGGTGAAAAACTGTTTTTT. Protein product: CAWSGTGGGEKLFF. V and J are TRBV30 and TRBJ1-4; 10 positions agree with TRBD1. Germline trimming cut 1 base from V and 7 bases from J; bases unmatched to any gene: 3. This CDR3 has 14 amino acids. Germline V gives CDR1 GTSNPN, CDR2 SVGIG (reference sequence). The full variable domain, its missing parts supplied by reference TRBV30 and TRBJ1-4, is SQTIHQWPATLVQPVGSPLSLECTVEGTSNPNLYWYRQAAGRGLQLLFYSVGIGQISSEVPQNLSASRPQDRQFILSSKKLLLSDSGFYLCAWSGTGGGEKLFFGSGTQLSVL.

The chain is built from TRBV4-3 and TRBJ1-4, with 9 bases identical to TRBD1. The germline V gene encodes CDR1 LGHNA and CDR2 YSLEER. The CDR3 covers 16 residues. J gave up 7 bases and V 2 bases, and 8 bases lay outside the gene matches. The CDR3, as DNA: TGCGCCAGCAGCCAACCCCAAGGGACAGGGAGTGAAAAACTGTTTTTT. Translating gives CASSQPQGTGSEKLFF.

The chain is built from TRBV2 and TRBJ1-3; D uncertain. Looked up from germline, CDR1 is SNHLY and CDR2 is FYNNEI. The CDR3 totals 11 residues. The germline V and J ends were trimmed by 8 bases and 2 bases, with 4 bases remaining between them. The CDR3 coding sequence is TGTGCCAGCGAGGCTGGAAACACCATATATTTT. The encoded protein is CASEAGNTIYF.

The V and J genes are TRBV2 and TRBJ2-7; D gene uncertain. The CDR3 loop spans 10 amino acids. V lost 8 bases and J lost 7, with 9 bases in between. Germline V gene sequence: CDR1 SNHLY, CDR2 FYNNEI. The CDR3 region has the DNA TGTGCCAGCGGAGAGGCAGAGCAGTACTTC. Protein product: CASGEAEQYF.

CDR3 sequence (DNA): TGCGCCAGCAGCCCAAGAGTGGACTCTGGAAACACCATATATTTT. Its translation is CASSPRVDSGNTIYF. The chain carries TRBV4-1 and TRBJ1-3; D is unclear. Germline lookup yields CDR1 MGHRA and CDR2 YSYEKL. CDR3 length: 15 residues. The V end lost 4 bases, the J end lost 0 bases, and 10 bases lay between the germline ends.

V usage is TRBV7-2 and J usage is TRBJ1-2; D is possibly TRBD1 (5 bases). Per germline, CDR1 SGHTA and CDR2 FQGNSA. V dropped 4 bases and J dropped 4 bases, with 22 bases sitting between them. The CDR3 sequence is 17 residues long. Here the CDR3 DNA reads TGTGCCAGCAGCTCAGTGGGGACGTATGGGGCTGCCTATGGCTACACCTTC. This encodes CASSSVGTYGAAYGYTF.